At least ten counts were recorded for the clone carrying this T cell receptor (beta chain). Its specificity is not known. These data originate in a study of T-cell reconstitution after alpha-beta-depleted transplantation in children. Whole-study findings and limits: As was reported, about two months after transplant, alpha-beta T cells came from several hundred expanded graft clones.

Unique molecular identifiers were incorporated during preparation of the TCRbeta library. TCRdb reprocessed the PCR reads with MiXCR, giving one entry per CDR3 protein. The sample yields 700,000 to 950,000 distinct CDR3 sequences, roughly 15% seen once. CDR3 length: 13 amino acids. The germline CDR1 and CDR2 sequences are LGHDT and YNNKEL (reference sequence). V lost 4 bases and J lost 3; bases outside the gene matches: 3. The source material was PBMCs, mostly from graft donor cells, sampled 360 days after TCRalphabeta/CD19-depleted stem cell transplant. The sequence was collected from a male patient younger than 18 who had a stem cell transplant for acute lymphoblastic leukemia, so the T cells may come from the graft donor. The chain links TRBV3-1 to TRBJ2-7, with 7 bases fitting TRBD2. In nucleotides, the CDR3 is TGTGCCAGCAGCCCAGGACTAGGCTACGAGCAGTACTTC. Its translation: CASSPGLGYEQYF.